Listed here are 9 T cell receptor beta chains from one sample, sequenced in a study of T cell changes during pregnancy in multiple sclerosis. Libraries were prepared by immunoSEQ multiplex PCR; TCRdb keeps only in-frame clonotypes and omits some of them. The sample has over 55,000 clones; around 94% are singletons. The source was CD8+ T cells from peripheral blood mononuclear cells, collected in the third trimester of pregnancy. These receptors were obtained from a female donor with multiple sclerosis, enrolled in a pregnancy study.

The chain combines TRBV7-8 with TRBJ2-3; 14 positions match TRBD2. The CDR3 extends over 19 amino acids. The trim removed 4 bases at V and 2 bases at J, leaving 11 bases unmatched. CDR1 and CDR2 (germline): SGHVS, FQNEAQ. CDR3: CASSSPRLAGGLNTDTQYF. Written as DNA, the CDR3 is TGTGCCAGCAGCTCTCCCCGACTAGCGGGAGGGCTTAACACAGATACGCAGTATTTT.

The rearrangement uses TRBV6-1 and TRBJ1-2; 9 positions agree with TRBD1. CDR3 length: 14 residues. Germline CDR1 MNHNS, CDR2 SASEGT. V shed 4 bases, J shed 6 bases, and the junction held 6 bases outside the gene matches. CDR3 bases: TGTGCCAGCAGTGGATGGGACAGGGCCAATGGCTACACCTTC. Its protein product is CASSGWDRANGYTF.

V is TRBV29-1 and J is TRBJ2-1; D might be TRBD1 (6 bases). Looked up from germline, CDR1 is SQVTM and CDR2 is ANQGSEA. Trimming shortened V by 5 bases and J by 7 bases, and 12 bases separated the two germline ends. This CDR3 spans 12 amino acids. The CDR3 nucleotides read TGCAGCGTTCCATACAGGGCGAATGAGCAGTTCTTC. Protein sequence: CSVPYRANEQFF.

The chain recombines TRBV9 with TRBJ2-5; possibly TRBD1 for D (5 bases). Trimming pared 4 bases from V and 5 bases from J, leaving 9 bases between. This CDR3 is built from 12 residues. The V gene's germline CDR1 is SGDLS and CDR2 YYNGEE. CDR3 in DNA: TGTGCCAGCAGCCCAGACAGTGAGACCCAGTACTTC. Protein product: CASSPDSETQYF. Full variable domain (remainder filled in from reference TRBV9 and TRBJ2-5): DSGVTQTPKHLITATGQRVTLRCSPRSGDLSVYWYQQSLDQGLQFLIQYYNGEERAKGNILERFSAQQFPDLHSELNLSSLELGDSALYFCASSPDSETQYFGPGTRLLVL.

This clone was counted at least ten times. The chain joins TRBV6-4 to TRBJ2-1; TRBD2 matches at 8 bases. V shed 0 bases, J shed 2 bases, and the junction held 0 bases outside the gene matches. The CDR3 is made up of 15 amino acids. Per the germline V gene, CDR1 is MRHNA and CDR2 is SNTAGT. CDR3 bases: TGTGCCAGCAGTGACTCAGCGGGAGCCTACAATGAGCAGTTCTTC. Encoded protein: CASSDSAGAYNEQFF.

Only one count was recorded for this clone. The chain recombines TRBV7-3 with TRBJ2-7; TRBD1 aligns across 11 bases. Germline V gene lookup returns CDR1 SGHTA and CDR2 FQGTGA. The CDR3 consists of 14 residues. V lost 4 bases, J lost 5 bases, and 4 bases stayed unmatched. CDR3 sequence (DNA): TGTGCCAGCAGCTGGGACAGGGGGTTCCACGAGCAGTACTTC. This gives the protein CASSWDRGFHEQYF.

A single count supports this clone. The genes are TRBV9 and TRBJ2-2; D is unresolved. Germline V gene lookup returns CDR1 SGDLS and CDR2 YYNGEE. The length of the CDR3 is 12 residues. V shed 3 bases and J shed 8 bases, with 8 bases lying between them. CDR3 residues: CASSDLPGELFF. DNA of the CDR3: TGTGCCAGCAGCGATCTCCCGGGGGAGCTGTTTTTT.

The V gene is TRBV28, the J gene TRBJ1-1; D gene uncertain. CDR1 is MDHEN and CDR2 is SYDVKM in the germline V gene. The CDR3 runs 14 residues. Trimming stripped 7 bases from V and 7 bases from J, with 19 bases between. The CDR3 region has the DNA TGTGCCAGCACCCCGGGGTTTGGGTCCGATGAAGCTTTCTTT. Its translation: CASTPGFGSDEAFF.

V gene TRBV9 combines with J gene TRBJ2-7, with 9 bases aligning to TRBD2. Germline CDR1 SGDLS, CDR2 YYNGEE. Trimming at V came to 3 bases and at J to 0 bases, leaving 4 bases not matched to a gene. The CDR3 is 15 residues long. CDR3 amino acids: CASSASGTSSYEQYF. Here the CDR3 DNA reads TGTGCCAGCAGCGCTAGCGGGACCAGCTCCTACGAGCAGTACTTC.